This T cell receptor beta chain is drawn from a study of blood T cell repertoires in COVID-19. Overall study: From the United States, Italy and Spain came samples of acute and convalescent COVID-19. Sources were T cells, B-cell-depleted T cells, or PBMCs; the material itself was cDNA or gDNA.

In the original processing: Amplification from reference gene primers served as the basis for estimated nucleated cell counts. Using immunoSEQ multiplex PCR, the repertoire was profiled, and TCRdb retains in-frame clones only, with some absent. V and J calls and clone size follow that table, whereas D and trimming were derived from the DNA. The repertoire includes about 150,000 clones, 80% to 90% of them detected once, and more than 7.5% sits in the top ten. Recruited during active infection, patients (from Seattle) were subsequently followed longitudinally. This CDR3 contains 15 residues. Germline V gene lookup returns CDR1 LNHNV and CDR2 YYDKDF (reference sequence). V was clipped by 1 base and J by 7 bases; unmatched bases: 4.

This TCR was recovered from a woman aged 55-69 years with COVID-19, enrolled during active disease. This sequence joins TRBV15 and TRBJ1-6; 7 bases map to TRBD1. The sample taken for sequencing was peripheral blood. CDR3 nucleotides: TGTGCCACCAGCAGAGGAGGGGGCGGCAATTCACCCCTCCACTTT. Protein sequence: CATSRGGGGNSPLHF.